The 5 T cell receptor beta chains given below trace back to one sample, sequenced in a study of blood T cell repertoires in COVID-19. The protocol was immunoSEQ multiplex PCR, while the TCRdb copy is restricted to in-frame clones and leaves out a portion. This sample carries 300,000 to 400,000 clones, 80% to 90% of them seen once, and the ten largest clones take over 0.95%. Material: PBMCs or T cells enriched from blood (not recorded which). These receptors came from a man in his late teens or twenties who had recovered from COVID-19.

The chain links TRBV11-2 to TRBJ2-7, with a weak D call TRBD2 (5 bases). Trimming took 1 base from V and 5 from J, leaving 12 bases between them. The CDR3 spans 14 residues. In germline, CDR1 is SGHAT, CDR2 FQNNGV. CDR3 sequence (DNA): TGTGCCAGCAGCTTAGGAGGGCTGAGCGACGAGCAGTACTTC. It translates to CASSLGGLSDEQYF. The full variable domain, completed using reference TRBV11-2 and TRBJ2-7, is EAGVAQSPRYKIIEKRQSVAFWCNPISGHATLYWYQQILGQGPKLLIQFQNNGVVDDSQLPKDRFSAERLKGVDSTLKIQPAKLEDSAVYLCASSLGGLSDEQYFGPGTRLTVT.

The CDR3 sequence: CAWSVHSETQYF. The DNA of the CDR3 is TGTGCCTGGAGTGTACATTCGGAGACCCAGTACTTC. The chain carries TRBV30 and TRBJ2-5; unclear D gene. Germline V lookup: CDR1 GTSNPN, CDR2 SVGIG (reference sequence). This CDR3 is built from 12 residues. Trimming cost V 0 bases and J 5 bases, with 7 bases left between them.

CDR3 nucleotide sequence: TGTGCCAGTACCGACGGGAACTCCTATAATTCACCCCTCCACTTT. Translated, it gives CASTDGNSYNSPLHF. The chain couples TRBV19 to TRBJ1-6; D not certain. The V and J ends lost 7 bases and 0 bases respectively, with 10 bases between them. The CDR3 loop spans 15 amino acids. Germline V gene sequence: CDR1 LNHDA, CDR2 SQIVND (reference sequence).

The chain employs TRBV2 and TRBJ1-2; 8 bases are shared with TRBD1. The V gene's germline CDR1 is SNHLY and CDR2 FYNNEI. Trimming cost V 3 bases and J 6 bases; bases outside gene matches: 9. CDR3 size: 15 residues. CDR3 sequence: CASSDQFGQGNGYTF. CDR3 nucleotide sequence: TGTGCCAGCAGTGACCAATTCGGACAGGGTAATGGCTACACCTTC. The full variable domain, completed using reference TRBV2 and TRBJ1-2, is EPEVTQTPSHQVTQMGQEVILRCVPISNHLYFYWYRQILGQKVEFLVSFYNNEISEKSEIFDDQFSVERPDGSNFTLKIRSTKLEDSAMYFCASSDQFGQGNGYTFGSGTRLTVV.

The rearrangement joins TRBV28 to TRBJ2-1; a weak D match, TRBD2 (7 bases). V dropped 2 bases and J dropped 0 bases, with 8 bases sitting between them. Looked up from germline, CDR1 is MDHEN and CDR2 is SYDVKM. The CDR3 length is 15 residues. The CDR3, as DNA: TGTGCCAGCAGTTTAAGGGGGGGCTCCTACAATGAGCAGTTCTTC. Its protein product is CASSLRGGSYNEQFF.